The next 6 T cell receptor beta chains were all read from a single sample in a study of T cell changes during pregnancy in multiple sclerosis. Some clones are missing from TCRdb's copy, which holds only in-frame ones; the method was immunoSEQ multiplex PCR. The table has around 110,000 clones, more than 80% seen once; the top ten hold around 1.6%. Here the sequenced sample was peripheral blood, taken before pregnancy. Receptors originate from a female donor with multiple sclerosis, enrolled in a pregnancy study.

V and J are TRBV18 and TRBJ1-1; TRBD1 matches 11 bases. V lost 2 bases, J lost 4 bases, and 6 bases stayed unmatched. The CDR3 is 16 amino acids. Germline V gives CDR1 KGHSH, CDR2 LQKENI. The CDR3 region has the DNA TGTGCCAGCTCACCAACAACCGGGACAGGGGGCACTGAAGCTTTCTTT. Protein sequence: CASSPTTGTGGTEAFF.

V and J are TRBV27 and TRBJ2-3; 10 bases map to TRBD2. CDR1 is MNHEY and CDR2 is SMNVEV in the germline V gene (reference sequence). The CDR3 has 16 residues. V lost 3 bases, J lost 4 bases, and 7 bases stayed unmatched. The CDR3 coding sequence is TGTGCCAGCAGTTTTATCAGTCTAGCGGGAGCAGATACGCAGTATTTT. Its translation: CASSFISLAGADTQYF.

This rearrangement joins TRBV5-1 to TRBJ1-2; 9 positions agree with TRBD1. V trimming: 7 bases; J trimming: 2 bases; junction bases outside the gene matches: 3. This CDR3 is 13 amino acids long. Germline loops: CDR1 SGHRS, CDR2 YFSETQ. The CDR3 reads CASRQGGNYGYTF. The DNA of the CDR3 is TGCGCCAGCCGACAGGGGGGCAACTATGGCTACACCTTC. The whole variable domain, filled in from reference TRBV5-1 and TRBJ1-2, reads KAGVTQTPRYLIKTRGQQVTLSCSPISGHRSVSWYQQTPGQGLQFLFEYFSETQRNKGNFPGRFSGRQFSNSRSEMNVSTLELGDSALYLCASRQGGNYGYTFGSGTRLTVV.

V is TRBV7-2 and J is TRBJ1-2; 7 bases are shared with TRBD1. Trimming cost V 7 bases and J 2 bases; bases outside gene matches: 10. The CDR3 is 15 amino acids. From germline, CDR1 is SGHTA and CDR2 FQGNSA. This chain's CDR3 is CASTERTGTNYGYTF. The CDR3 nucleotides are TGTGCCAGCACCGAGAGGACAGGTACAAACTATGGCTACACCTTC. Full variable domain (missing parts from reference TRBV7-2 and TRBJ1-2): GAGVSQSPSNKVTEKGKDVELRCDPISGHTALYWYRQSLGQGLEFLIYFQGNSAPDKSGLPSDRFSAERTGGSVSTLTIQRTQQEDSAVYLCASTERTGTNYGYTFGSGTRLTVV.

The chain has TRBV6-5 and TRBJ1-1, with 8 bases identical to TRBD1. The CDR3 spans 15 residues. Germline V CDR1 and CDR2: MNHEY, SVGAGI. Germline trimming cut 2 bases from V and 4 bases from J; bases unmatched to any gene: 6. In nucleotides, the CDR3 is TGTGCCAGCAGTTACGCGGGACAGGCTAGCACTGAAGCTTTCTTT. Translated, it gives CASSYAGQASTEAFF.

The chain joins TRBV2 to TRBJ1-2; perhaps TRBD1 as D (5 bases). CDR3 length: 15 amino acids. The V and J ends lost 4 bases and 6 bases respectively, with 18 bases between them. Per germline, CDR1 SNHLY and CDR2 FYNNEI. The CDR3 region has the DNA TGTGCCAGCAGTGGTTTGGAGGGCAGGGTAAATGGCTACACCTTC. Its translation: CASSGLEGRVNGYTF.